Following are 18 T cell receptor beta chains from one sample sequenced in a study of cytomegalovirus exposure and HLA in healthy donors. The primer mix had 60 Vbeta and 13 Jbeta primers. Here immunoSEQ multiplex PCR was the method, and the copy in TCRdb shows in-frame clones only, minus some. This sample has some 150,000 clones, with 81% found just once. The sequencing sample was made of PBMCs. The receptors here all came from a woman in her late teens or twenties in good health and CMV-seropositive.

This clone has a handful of counts. The V and J genes are TRBV7-2 and TRBJ2-3; 7 bases align to TRBD2. V shed 7 bases and J 2 bases; nucleotides not matched to a gene: 9. Germline CDR1 SGHTA, CDR2 FQGNSA. This CDR3 is 15 amino acids long. The CDR3 DNA is TGTGCCAGCATCCTCAGCGGGGTCTACACAGATACGCAGTATTTT. Its protein product is CASILSGVYTDTQYF.

The rearrangement joins TRBV2 to TRBJ2-5; D is perhaps TRBD1 (6 bases). Germline CDR1 reads SNHLY; CDR2 reads FYNNEI. V gave up 4 bases and J gave up 4 bases, with 25 bases separating them. The CDR3 is 18 amino acids. Here the CDR3 reads CASSVSGRGLRVGETQYF. CDR3 nucleotides: TGTGCCAGCAGTGTATCCGGCAGGGGCCTTCGTGTAGGAGAGACCCAGTACTTC.

This clone showed up just a few times. The rearrangement links TRBV11-2 to TRBJ1-2; the match to TRBD1 covers 7 bases. Trimming removed 5 bases from V and 4 bases from J; junction bases left unmatched: 10. The CDR3 consists of 15 residues. Per the germline V gene, CDR1 is SGHAT and CDR2 is FQNNGV. CDR3 in amino acids: CASSTYKGAPYGYTF. In DNA form, the CDR3 reads TGTGCCAGCAGCACCTATAAGGGGGCCCCCTATGGCTACACCTTC.

V usage is TRBV7-2 and J usage is TRBJ1-5; perhaps TRBD1 as D (5 bases). Looked up from germline, CDR1 is SGHTA and CDR2 is FQGNSA. The V and J ends lost 1 base and 2 bases respectively, with 12 bases between them. The CDR3 loop spans 16 amino acids. The CDR3 reads CASSLVGTGGNQPQHF. CDR3 bases: TGTGCCAGCAGCTTAGTCGGAACAGGAGGCAATCAGCCCCAGCATTTT.

The V call is TRBV6-5, the J call TRBJ1-2; D not certain. This CDR3 has 13 amino acids. V dropped 7 bases and J dropped 4 bases, with 13 bases sitting between them. The V gene's germline CDR1 is MNHEY and CDR2 SVGAGI. CDR3 sequence (DNA): TGTGCCAGCAAACGGGGAGCGATCTATGGCTACACCTTC. Translation: CASKRGAIYGYTF.

The chain couples TRBV19 to TRBJ1-4; 8 bases agree with TRBD1. Germline V gene lookup returns CDR1 LNHDA and CDR2 SQIVND (reference sequence). The J segment lost 2 bases and the V segment lost 6 bases, leaving 5 bases of the junction unmatched. This CDR3 region has 15 residues. CDR3 DNA: TGTGCCAGTAGGCGGACAGGGCTTACTAATGAAAAACTGTTTTTT. Encoded protein: CASRRTGLTNEKLFF.

This sequence joins TRBV4-1 and TRBJ1-1; 7 bases fit TRBD1. This CDR3 comprises 16 residues. CDR1 is MGHRA, CDR2 YSYEKL, per germline. Trimming at V came to 4 bases and at J to 1 base, leaving 9 bases not matched to a gene. In DNA, the CDR3 is TGCGCCAGCAGCCGTAATACAGGGGCGGAGAACACTGAAGCTTTCTTT. Amino acids: CASSRNTGAENTEAFF.

The chain is built from TRBV13 and TRBJ2-3; 10 bases fit TRBD1. Germline V gives CDR1 PRHDT, CDR2 FYEKMQ (reference sequence). CDR3 length equals 15 residues. The trim removed 5 bases at V and 3 bases at J, leaving 5 bases unmatched. In DNA, the CDR3 is TGTGCCAGCAGCCTCCGGGACAGGGGAACAGATACGCAGTATTTT. Encoded protein: CASSLRDRGTDTQYF. The complete variable domain, with remaining parts taken from reference TRBV13 and TRBJ2-3, reads AAGVIQSPRHLIKEKRETATLKCYPIPRHDTVYWYQQGPGQDPQFLISFYEKMQSDKGSIPDRFSAQQFSDYHSELNMSSLELGDSALYFCASSLRDRGTDTQYFGPGTRLTVL.

The chain employs TRBV28 and TRBJ2-1; 10 bases line up with TRBD2. Trimming removed 5 bases from V and 4 bases from J; junction bases left unmatched: 14. The CDR3 runs to 18 residues. Looked up from germline, CDR1 is MDHEN and CDR2 is SYDVKM. The CDR3 reads CASSRAPWLAGGYNEQFF. In DNA, the CDR3 is TGTGCCAGCAGTCGCGCCCCGTGGTTAGCGGGAGGTTACAATGAGCAGTTCTTC. The whole variable domain, remainder taken from reference TRBV28 and TRBJ2-1, is DVKVTQSSRYLVKRTGEKVFLECVQDMDHENMFWYRQDPGLGLRLIYFSYDVKMKEKGDIPEGYSVSREKKERFSLILESASTNQTSMYLCASSRAPWLAGGYNEQFFGPGTRLTVL.

This chain connects TRBV7-2 to TRBJ1-1; maybe TRBD1 (5 bases). The length of the CDR3 is 14 residues. The V end was cut by 5 bases, the J end by 1 base, with 11 bases between. Germline V gene data show CDR1 as SGHTA and CDR2 as FQGNSA. The CDR3 region has the DNA TGTGCCAGCAGCCCTTTGGGGGGGAACACTGAAGCTTTCTTT. Its translation: CASSPLGGNTEAFF.

The rearrangement uses TRBV7-2 and TRBJ2-7; TRBD2 matches at 7 bases. The CDR3 is 15 amino acids. After removal of 3 bases from V and 7 bases from J, the junction contained 12 bases not matched to a gene. The V gene's germline CDR1 is SGHTA and CDR2 FQGNSA. DNA for the CDR3: TGTGCCAGCAGCTTCAGCGGGGCCTACCCTACGGAGCAGTACTTC. Translation: CASSFSGAYPTEQYF.

The chain has TRBV30 and TRBJ2-7, with 7 bases aligning to TRBD1. Germline loops: CDR1 GTSNPN, CDR2 SVGIG (reference sequence). The J segment lost 2 bases and the V segment lost 4 bases, leaving 11 bases of the junction unmatched. The length of the CDR3 is 15 residues. The CDR3 here is CAWTHKPGGPYEQYF. In nucleotides, the CDR3 is TGTGCCTGGACCCACAAACCAGGGGGACCCTACGAGCAGTACTTC.

The chain links TRBV11-2 to TRBJ2-1; D gene ambiguous. Germline V gene lookup returns CDR1 SGHAT and CDR2 FQNNGV. CDR3 length: 14 amino acids. The V end lost 5 bases, the J end lost 5 bases, and 13 bases lay between the germline ends. The CDR3 nucleotides are TGTGCCAGCAGCCGCGAATTTGGAGACAATGAGCAGTTCTTC. It specifies CASSREFGDNEQFF. Based on the CDR3 plus reference TRBV11-2 and TRBJ2-1, the full variable domain is EAGVAQSPRYKIIEKRQSVAFWCNPISGHATLYWYQQILGQGPKLLIQFQNNGVVDDSQLPKDRFSAERLKGVDSTLKIQPAKLEDSAVYLCASSREFGDNEQFFGPGTRLTVL.

V is TRBV11-1 and J is TRBJ1-2; tentatively, D is TRBD1 (5 bases). V lost 5 bases and J lost 4, with 8 bases in between. Germline CDR1 is SGHAT and CDR2 is FQDESV (reference sequence). This CDR3 has 12 residues. This CDR3 reads CASSPDSYGYTF. CDR3 DNA sequence: TGTGCCAGCAGCCCAGACAGCTATGGCTACACCTTC. Complete variable domain (other parts from reference TRBV11-1 and TRBJ1-2): EAEVAQSPRYKITEKSQAVAFWCDPISGHATLYWYRQILGQGPELLVQFQDESVVDDSQLPKDRFSAERLKGVDSTLKIQPAELGDSAMYLCASSPDSYGYTFGSGTRLTVV.

This clone appeared once. V and J are TRBV6-1 and TRBJ2-5, with TRBD2 as a possible D gene (6 bases). The CDR3 consists of 15 residues. The germline V gene has CDR1 MNHNS and CDR2 SASEGT. V lost 1 base to trimming and J lost 5 bases, with 14 bases between them. For the CDR3, the DNA is TGTGCCAGCAGTGAAGATATGGGGGGTTGGGAGACCCAGTACTTC. Protein sequence: CASSEDMGGWETQYF.

This chain links TRBV7-9 with TRBJ1-1, with D perhaps matching TRBD1 (6 bases). This CDR3 has 14 residues. Germline loops: CDR1 SEHNR, CDR2 FQNEAQ (reference sequence). Trimming cost V 3 bases and J 5 bases, with 13 bases left between them. CDR3 bases: TGTGCCAGCAGCTTTACAAGGGGGTGGACTGAAGCTTTCTTT. Amino acid sequence: CASSFTRGWTEAFF.

J is TRBJ2-7 and V is TRBV6-5; 8 positions match TRBD2. The V and J ends lost 0 bases and 3 bases, in that order; junction bases with no gene match: 4. The CDR3 consists of 15 residues. CDR1 MNHEY and CDR2 SVGAGI come from the germline V gene. CDR3 region: CASSYSGTSHYEQYF. The DNA for the CDR3 is TGTGCCAGCAGTTACTCTGGGACTAGTCACTACGAGCAGTACTTC.

This sequence joins TRBV4-1 and TRBJ1-1; a weak D match, TRBD1 (5 bases). Germline CDR1 is MGHRA and CDR2 is YSYEKL. V lost 0 bases to trimming and J lost 1 base, with 9 bases between them. The CDR3 length is 15 residues. The DNA for the CDR3 is TGCGCCAGCAGCCAAGAGGGGGGGAAGAACACTGAAGCTTTCTTT. Its protein product is CASSQEGGKNTEAFF.